Listed below are T cell receptor beta chains from one sample, sequenced in a study of graft-versus-host responses after intestinal transplantation. For these receptors, no antigen is known. Measured with immunoSEQ multiplex PCR; TCRdb has only the in-frame clones, and not every one. Here the sample spans about 120,000 clones, around nine tenths being singletons. The material sequenced was unstimulated CD4+ T cells sorted from spleen or lymph node cells, taken before intestinal transplant. These receptor sequences come from a human donor who received an intestinal transplant. Both conserved end residues are trimmed from each CDR3.

j_call,v_call,cdr3_aa
TRBJ1-3,TRBV2,ASSGSTGGSGNTIY
TRBJ2-2,TRBV2,ASSPSSTGELF
TRBJ1-4,TRBV6-5,ASSYLEGVGVEKLF
TRBJ2-1,TRBV28,ASNRRADFYNEQF
TRBJ2-3,TRBV12-2,ASRRNGTGGLPPQITQY
TRBJ2-5,TRBV5-1,ASSTGTGETQY
TRBJ1-5,TRBV28,ASSLRQGAQPQH
TRBJ1-2,TRBV5-1,ASSFTGGSDYGYT
TRBJ1-2,TRBV4-3,ASSQALTGASGYT
TRBJ2-3,TRBV10-2,ASSTSLAGAWGQY
TRBJ2-7,TRBV2,ASSEGLAGGQVAYEQY
TRBJ1-6,TRBV6-5,ASSPDRENNSPLH
TRBJ1-1,TRBV5-1,ASSSGAVEAF
TRBJ1-3,TRBV29-1,SAGTAGNTIY
TRBJ2-6,TRBV19,ASSNRGPTGANVLT
TRBJ2-4,TRBV30,AWTPGVAKNIQY
TRBJ2-3,TRBV18,ASSRSVIAALTDTQY
TRBJ2-2,TRBV7-9,ASSFRLAGDITGELF
TRBJ2-2,TRBV7-8,ASSLFGTADRGPGELF
TRBJ2-2,TRBV7-8,ASSHLTGDSTGELF
TRBJ2-1,TRBV9,ASGRDYPHNEQF
TRBJ1-4,TRBV6-6,ASSYFIQATNEKLF
TRBJ2-3,TRBV6-5,ASSLGLAADTQY
TRBJ2-7,TRBV7-9,ATRGDSLYEQY
TRBJ1-6,TRBV5-6,ASSLEADSPLH
TRBJ1-1,TRBV12-5,ASGLTWETEAF
TRBJ2-3,TRBV19,ARRAGGARDTQY
TRBJ2-4,TRBV10-3,AISPGLQNIQY